A selection of T cell receptor beta chains follows, all from one sample in a study of blood T cell repertoires in COVID-19. The method was immunoSEQ multiplex PCR; TCRdb's version includes in-frame clones alone and lacks a portion of them. The table records around 100,000 clones, approximately 88% of them present only once. The sample consisted of peripheral blood. These receptors were collected from a woman in her sixties or seventies with acute or convalescent COVID-19. Both conserved end residues are part of each CDR3. A D gene is named only where the DNA matches it firmly. Clone size, where shown, is once, few, many, or a class for clones that have expanded.

>TRBV19|TRBD1|TRBJ1-2|NA
CASNPDRDYGYTF
TGTGCCAGTAACCCCGACAGGGACTATGGCTACACCTTC
>TRBV7-9|NA|TRBJ2-1|NA
CASSLRQGSSSEQFF
TGTGCCAGCAGCTTACGCCAGGGTTCCTCCTCCGAGCAGTTCTTC
>TRBV29-1|TRBD2|TRBJ2-1|NA
CSVSGLAGNEQFF
TGCAGCGTTTCCGGACTAGCGGGAAATGAGCAGTTCTTC
>TRBV7-3|NA|TRBJ2-3|NA
CASSLSGGSTDTQYF
TGTGCCAGCAGCCTAAGTGGCGGCAGCACAGATACGCAGTATTTT
>TRBV5-1|TRBD1|TRBJ1-4|NA
CASMRTGEPSNEKLFF
TGCGCCAGCATGCGGACAGGGGAGCCCTCTAATGAAAAACTGTTTTTT
>TRBV7-3|TRBD2|TRBJ2-7|NA
CASSPGLGTYEQYF
TGTGCCAGCAGCCCTGGACTAGGAACCTACGAGCAGTACTTC
>TRBV30|TRBD2|TRBJ2-3|NA
CAWSTLQRETQYF
TGTGCCTGGAGTACCCTCCAGCGGGAAACGCAGTATTTT
>TRBV2|TRBD1|TRBJ2-5|NA
CASSAQGQQETQYF
TGTGCCAGCAGTGCGCAGGGACAGCAAGAGACCCAGTACTTC
>TRBV11-2|TRBD1|TRBJ2-5|NA
CASSLNSGTGAQETQYF
TGTGCCAGCAGCTTAAATAGCGGGACAGGGGCTCAAGAGACCCAGTACTTC
>TRBV11-3|NA|TRBJ1-2|NA
CASSSGLKGDGYTF
TGTGCCAGCAGCTCTGGGCTAAAAGGCGATGGCTACACCTTC
>TRBV28|TRBD1|TRBJ1-1|NA
CASELTGGRNTEAFF
TGTGCCAGCGAGTTGACAGGGGGCAGGAACACTGAAGCTTTCTTT
>TRBV5-1|NA|TRBJ1-5|NA
CASSLTGSEQPQHF
TGCGCCAGCAGCTTGACGGGGTCGGAACAGCCCCAGCATTTT
>TRBV7-9|TRBD2|TRBJ2-3|NA
CASSDTSGRQSTDTQYF
TGTGCCAGCAGCGACACTAGCGGGAGGCAAAGCACAGATACGCAGTATTTT
>TRBV5-6|NA|TRBJ1-1|once
CASSLYGTQNTEAFF
TGTGCCAGCAGCTTGTACGGGACACAGAACACTGAAGCTTTCTTT
>TRBV25-1|TRBD1|TRBJ2-5|NA
CASSGWGTGQGTQYF
TGTGCCAGCAGTGGGTGGGGGACAGGGCAGGGGACCCAGTACTTC
>TRBV13|TRBD1|TRBJ1-6|NA
CASSSQRTGAYNSPLHF
TGTGCCAGCAGCTCCCAAAGGACAGGGGCCTATAATTCACCCCTCCACTTT
>TRBV11-2|NA|TRBJ2-1|NA
CASSGPGVAYNEQFF
TGTGCCAGCAGCGGACCGGGAGTGGCCTACAATGAGCAGTTCTTC
>TRBV28|NA|TRBJ1-4|NA
CASSLIGTNEKLFF
TGTGCCAGCAGTTTAATCGGAACTAATGAAAAACTGTTTTTT
>TRBV12-5|NA|TRBJ1-3|NA
CASGLVGGSGNTIYF
TGTGCTAGTGGTTTGGTAGGGGGATCTGGAAACACCATATATTTT
>TRBV19|NA|TRBJ1-1|NA
CASSTNEAFF
TGTGCCAGTAGTACTAATGAAGCTTTCTTT
>TRBV18|TRBD1|TRBJ1-6|NA
CASSPGQGGSPLHF
TGTGCCAGCTCACCGGGACAGGGAGGCTCACCCCTCCACTTT
>TRBV6-5|NA|TRBJ1-5|NA
CASRSTGNQPQHF
TGTGCCAGCAGGTCTACGGGCAATCAGCCCCAGCATTTT
>TRBV3-1/TRBV3-2|NA|TRBJ2-1|NA
CASSQEGGEQFF
TGTGCCAGCAGCCAAGAGGGGGGTGAGCAGTTCTTC
>TRBV5-1|NA|TRBJ2-1|NA
CASSLGDNNEQFF
TGCGCCAGCAGCTTGGGGGACAATAATGAGCAGTTCTTC
>TRBV4-2|TRBD2|TRBJ2-2|NA
CASSQDSGRATGELFF
TGTGCCAGCAGCCAAGATAGTGGGAGGGCCACCGGGGAGCTGTTTTTT
>TRBV19|TRBD1|TRBJ2-3|NA
CASSKGTGVLTDTQYF
TGTGCCAGTAGTAAAGGGACAGGGGTCCTCACAGATACGCAGTATTTT
>TRBV7-9|NA|TRBJ2-5|NA
CASSSTLTAVGGETQYF
TGTGCCAGCAGCTCTACTCTAACAGCGGTTGGAGGGGAGACCCAGTACTTC
>TRBV2|NA|TRBJ1-1|NA
CASTLGTLNTEAFF
TGTGCCAGCACCCTCGGGACACTGAACACTGAAGCTTTCTTT
>TRBV20-1|TRBD1|TRBJ2-1|NA
CSASLGYRGFNEQFF
TGCAGTGCTAGTTTGGGGTACAGGGGGTTCAATGAGCAGTTCTTC
>TRBV19|TRBD2|TRBJ2-5|NA
CASSPSGSWETQYF
TGTGCCAGTAGTCCTAGCGGGAGTTGGGAGACCCAGTACTTC
>TRBV19|TRBD2|TRBJ2-1|NA
CASRAAGGDNEQFF
TGTGCCAGTAGAGCCGCGGGAGGGGACAATGAGCAGTTCTTC
>TRBV7-9|TRBD2|TRBJ2-1|NA
CASSLGTSGEVNEQFF
TGTGCCAGCAGCTTGGGGACTAGCGGGGAGGTGAATGAGCAGTTCTTC
>TRBV6-1|TRBD1|TRBJ1-5|NA
CASSEMGTANQPQHF
TGTGCCAGCAGTGAGATGGGGACAGCTAATCAGCCCCAGCATTTT
>TRBV18|TRBD1|TRBJ2-7|NA
CASSRDRTGVYEQYF
TGTGCCAGCTCCCGCGACCGGACAGGGGTTTACGAGCAGTACTTC
>TRBV2|NA|TRBJ2-1|NA
CASSETRNEQFF
TGTGCCAGCAGTGAAACCAGGAATGAGCAGTTCTTC
>TRBV6-1|TRBD1|TRBJ1-2|NA
CASSEQGENGYTF
TGTGCCAGCAGTGAGCAGGGGGAAAATGGCTACACCTTC
>TRBV2|TRBD2|TRBJ2-1|NA
CASRPPGLPYNEQFF
TGTGCCAGCAGGCCGCCGGGACTACCCTACAATGAGCAGTTCTTC
>TRBV28|NA|TRBJ1-4|NA
CASSVAGRSWEKLFF
TGTGCCAGCAGTGTCGCAGGGAGGAGTTGGGAAAAACTGTTTTTT
>TRBV18|NA|TRBJ1-4|NA
CASSPSGTREKLFF
TGTGCCAGCTCACCATCCGGGACACGTGAAAAACTGTTTTTT
>TRBV5-1|NA|TRBJ1-2|NA
CASSVGDTNYGYTF
TGCGCCAGCAGTGTGGGGGACACTAACTATGGCTACACCTTC
>TRBV6-2/TRBV6-3|NA|TRBJ1-2|NA
CASSTPQFGDGYTF
TGTGCCAGCAGTACCCCCCAATTCGGGGATGGCTACACCTTC
>TRBV13|TRBD1|TRBJ1-1|NA
CASSFQGAEAFF
TGTGCCAGCAGCTTTCAGGGGGCTGAAGCTTTCTTT
>TRBV7-6|NA|TRBJ2-5|few
CASSPARRETQYF
TGTGCCAGCAGCCCTGCCCGGCGGGAGACCCAGTACTTC
>TRBV7-7|NA|TRBJ2-5|few
CASSSSPGGTQYF
TGTGCTAGCAGCTCGTCCCCCGGAGGGACCCAGTACTTC
>TRBV20-1|NA|TRBJ2-7|NA
CSARAGNEQYF
TGCAGTGCTAGAGCGGGAAACGAGCAGTACTTC
>TRBV5-1|TRBD1|TRBJ1-4|NA
CASSLGGGLGEKLFF
TGCGCCAGCAGCTTGGGAGGGGGCTTGGGTGAAAAACTGTTTTTT
>TRBV14|NA|TRBJ2-5|NA
CASSQGRTSFPRETQYF
TGTGCCAGCAGCCAAGGACGTACTAGCTTTCCCCGGGAGACCCAGTACTTC
>TRBV13|TRBD1|TRBJ1-1|NA
CASILQGALGTEAFF
TGTGCCAGCATTTTACAGGGGGCGCTTGGTACTGAAGCTTTCTTT
>TRBV5-1|NA|TRBJ1-1|NA
CASSLAPSGTEAFF
TGCGCCAGCAGCTTGGCCCCCTCAGGCACTGAAGCTTTCTTT
>TRBV3-1/TRBV3-2|NA|TRBJ2-5|once
CASSPLGAQETQYF
TGTGCCAGCAGCCCCCTAGGCGCCCAAGAGACCCAGTACTTC
>TRBV7-8|NA|TRBJ2-1|NA
CASSLTRTLTYPEQFF
TGTGCCAGCAGCTTAACCCGGACTCTGACTTACCCTGAGCAGTTCTTC
>TRBV18|TRBD1|TRBJ2-1|NA
CASSPNGQGYEEQFF
TGTGCCAGCTCACCAAACGGACAGGGGTATGAGGAGCAGTTCTTC
>TRBV2|NA|TRBJ1-5|NA
CASSVARVGNQPQHF
TGTGCCAGCAGTGTGGCCAGGGTGGGCAATCAGCCCCAGCATTTT
>TRBV2|NA|TRBJ1-1|NA
CASSVRLEAFF
TGTGCCAGCAGCGTTCGACTTGAAGCTTTCTTT
>TRBV20-1|NA|TRBJ2-1|NA
CSASPPGLNNEQFF
TGCAGTGCTAGTCCCCCGGGACTTAACAATGAGCAGTTCTTC
>TRBV27|TRBD2|TRBJ2-5|NA
CASRERGAGETQYF
TGTGCCAGCAGAGAGCGGGGGGCGGGAGAGACCCAGTACTTC
>TRBV15|NA|TRBJ1-5|NA
CATSREAVSNQPQHF
TGTGCCACCAGCAGAGAAGCGGTTAGCAATCAGCCCCAGCATTTT
>TRBV4-1|TRBD1|TRBJ1-2|NA
CASRPTGGDGYTF
TGCGCCAGCAGACCTACAGGGGGTGATGGCTACACCTTC
>TRBV5-1|TRBD1|TRBJ2-2|NA
CASSNGQGNTGELFF
TGCGCCAGCAGCAATGGACAGGGGAACACCGGGGAGCTGTTTTTT
>TRBV12-3/TRBV12-4|NA|TRBJ2-7|NA
CASSPLGGEQYF
TGTGCCAGCAGCCCTTTAGGAGGCGAGCAGTACTTC